The 8 T cell receptor beta chains below come from one sample, sequenced in a study of identical twins. Via MiXCR, TCRdb re-called the 5' RACE reads, giving one row per CDR3 protein. The data show hundreds of thousands of distinct CDR3 sequences, around 21% seen once. This sample also belongs to another study, concerning T cells expressing NK-cell markers.

Specimen: PBMCs. The receptor set was obtained from a woman aged 18-29 years in good health.

This rearrangement joins TRBV5-1 to TRBJ2-7; TRBD2 aligns across 10 bases. The V gene's germline CDR1 is SGHRS and CDR2 YFSETQ. J gave up 3 bases and V 2 bases, and 11 bases lay outside the gene matches. The CDR3 length is 17 residues. The chain's CDR3 is CASSLTISGLANYEQYF. CDR3 bases: TGCGCCAGCAGCTTAACTATTTCGGGACTAGCGAACTACGAGCAGTACTTC.

In this sample, this clonotype turned up many times. The genes are TRBV9 and TRBJ2-7; D may be TRBD1 (6 bases). CDR1 and CDR2 from the germline V gene are SGDLS and YYNGEE. The V and J ends lost 7 bases and 1 base respectively, with 12 bases between them. This CDR3 has 13 residues. CDR3 nucleotides: TGTGCCAGCTCCAAAGGGGGTTCCTACGAGCAGTACTTC. Its protein is CASSKGGSYEQYF.

J is TRBJ2-1 and V is TRBV20-1; D may be TRBD1 (6 bases). Looked up from germline, CDR1 is DFQATT and CDR2 is SNEGSKA (reference sequence). This CDR3 has 14 amino acids. The CDR3 DNA reads as TGCAGAGCCGCCGCGGGCGCTTCAGGGGCCGGGCAGTTCTTC. Translation: CRAAAGASGAGQFF.

The chain uses TRBV18 and TRBJ2-3; no clear D. The length of the CDR3 is 13 residues. The ends were cut back, 3 bases at V and 2 bases at J, with 6 bases in the middle. Germline CDR1 KGHSH, CDR2 LQKENI. The CDR3 spells CASSPTITDTQYF. CDR3 nucleotide sequence: TGTGCCAGCTCACCGACGATCACAGATACGCAGTATTTT.

This clonotype was picked up a small number of times. V is TRBV6-5 and J is TRBJ2-7; D is ambiguous. Germline V gene lookup returns CDR1 MNHEY and CDR2 SVGAGI. The CDR3 covers 13 residues. Trimming stripped 0 bases from V and 4 bases from J, with 7 bases between. The CDR3 region has the DNA TGTGCCAGCAGTTACTCGTCCAGATACGAGCAGTACTTC. Translation gives CASSYSSRYEQYF.

The chain carries TRBV20-1 and TRBJ2-4; 7 positions match TRBD1. CDR3 length equals 18 residues. CDR1 is DFQATT and CDR2 is SNEGSKA in the germline V gene (reference sequence). V dropped 6 bases and J dropped 1; count of bases not matched to a gene: 18. The CDR3 DNA sequence: TGCAGTGCGGCCACAGGGGATGCTCGTTTGGGGGCCAAAAACATTCAGTACTTC. Its translation: CSAATGDARLGAKNIQYF.

A remark on this clonotype: This may come from a read error, since a much larger clone is one base off. V usage is TRBV12-3 or TRBV12-4 and J usage is TRBJ2-2; 7 bases fit TRBD1. V shed 8 bases, J shed 7 bases, and the junction held 10 bases outside the gene matches. CDR3 length: 14 residues. In DNA, the CDR3 is TGTGCCAGCGGTCGAGACAGGGTGGGCGGGGAGCTGTTTTTT. Protein product: CASGRDRVGGELFF.

This chain joins TRBV2 and TRBJ2-2, with 7 positions matching TRBD1. This CDR3 has 16 amino acids. Germline CDR1 is SNHLY and CDR2 is FYNNEI. V shed 5 bases and J 4 bases; nucleotides not matched to a gene: 10. The CDR3: CASSSFTGEITGELFF. The CDR3 DNA follows: TGTGCCAGCAGTTCGTTTACAGGGGAGATCACCGGGGAGCTGTTTTTT.